The rows below give T cell receptor beta chains drawn from one sample of a study of CD8 T cells in Susac syndrome. TCRdb re-called the immunoSEQ multiplex PCR reads through MiXCR, storing one row per CDR3 protein. The table lists approximately 120,000 distinct CDR3 sequences, 90% to 95% of them singletons. Sequencing input: CD4+ T cells from PBMCs. All receptors derive from a human donor in good health. Each CDR3 is given with its conserved first and last residue.

J gene: TRBJ2-5; V gene: TRBV7-9; CDR3 protein: CASSFLQGVMETQYF
J gene: TRBJ2-1; V gene: TRBV5-1; CDR3 protein: CASSLMGGTNNEQFF
J gene: TRBJ1-4; V gene: TRBV6-6; CDR3 protein: CASQLPTNEKLFF
J gene: TRBJ1-2; V gene: TRBV18; CDR3 protein: CASSQSQLLQGATFYGYTF
J gene: TRBJ1-5; V gene: TRBV2; CDR3 protein: CASQTAGRRSNQPQHF
J gene: TRBJ2-4; V gene: TRBV5-6; CDR3 protein: CASSFPGPQDIQYF
J gene: TRBJ1-3; V gene: TRBV5-1; CDR3 protein: CASSLATGGGNTIYF
J gene: TRBJ1-1; V gene: TRBV5-1; CDR3 protein: CASSLTQGGTEAFF
J gene: TRBJ2-1; V gene: TRBV5-1; CDR3 protein: CASSSTRGSNYNEQFF
J gene: TRBJ2-3; V gene: TRBV9; CDR3 protein: CASTGEPTDTQYF
J gene: TRBJ1-1; V gene: TRBV19; CDR3 protein: CASSIVQNTEAFF
J gene: TRBJ2-1; V gene: TRBV12-5; CDR3 protein: CASGLVQISYNEQFF
J gene: TRBJ2-1; V gene: TRBV30; CDR3 protein: CAGTSGFFYNEQFF
J gene: TRBJ2-2; V gene: TRBV3-1; CDR3 protein: CASSNRQGNTGELFF
J gene: TRBJ1-5; V gene: TRBV12-3/TRBV12-4; CDR3 protein: CASSLEVNQPQHF
J gene: TRBJ1-5; V gene: TRBV19; CDR3 protein: CASSKGDRAGNQPQHF
J gene: TRBJ2-5; V gene: TRBV13; CDR3 protein: CASSLKGLAGGPETQYF
J gene: TRBJ1-4; V gene: TRBV7-9; CDR3 protein: CASILRGAAEKLFF
J gene: TRBJ2-3; V gene: TRBV25-1; CDR3 protein: CASSPPRSGGRADTQYF
J gene: TRBJ1-1; V gene: TRBV19; CDR3 protein: CASSLRGLDTEAFF
J gene: TRBJ2-5; V gene: TRBV7-2; CDR3 protein: CASSAQGETQYF
J gene: TRBJ2-7; V gene: TRBV9; CDR3 protein: CASSVEQIGYEQYF
J gene: TRBJ2-2; V gene: TRBV4-3; CDR3 protein: CASSQESNTGELFF
J gene: TRBJ2-7; V gene: TRBV10-3; CDR3 protein: CAIRRTSSYSYEQYF
J gene: TRBJ1-5; V gene: TRBV12-3/TRBV12-4; CDR3 protein: CASRQVGQPQHF
J gene: TRBJ2-2; V gene: TRBV25-1; CDR3 protein: CASSDDRVNTGELFF
J gene: TRBJ1-1; V gene: TRBV20-1; CDR3 protein: CSARGQAEAFF
J gene: TRBJ1-3; V gene: TRBV6-1; CDR3 protein: CASSLDGSGNTIYF
J gene: TRBJ2-7; V gene: TRBV2; CDR3 protein: CASSEGGDYEQYF
J gene: TRBJ1-2; V gene: TRBV12-3/TRBV12-4; CDR3 protein: CASSGYPSQGAF
J gene: TRBJ1-1; V gene: TRBV30; CDR3 protein: CAWTRGDRMNTEAFF
J gene: TRBJ2-5; V gene: TRBV20-1; CDR3 protein: CSGGALGQETQYF
J gene: TRBJ1-1; V gene: TRBV10-3; CDR3 protein: CAISAGLKNTEAFF
J gene: TRBJ2-7; V gene: TRBV7-9; CDR3 protein: CASSRTGRGYEQYF
J gene: TRBJ2-1; V gene: TRBV19; CDR3 protein: CASTTRGTSSNEQFF
J gene: TRBJ2-4; V gene: TRBV7-2; CDR3 protein: CASSLPTRDIQYF
J gene: TRBJ2-2; V gene: TRBV5-1; CDR3 protein: CASSRDRANTGELFF
J gene: TRBJ1-1; V gene: TRBV7-6; CDR3 protein: CASSLSSYRGNTEAFF
J gene: TRBJ1-2; V gene: TRBV5-1; CDR3 protein: CASSPGPDEGGYTF
J gene: TRBJ1-5; V gene: TRBV10-3; CDR3 protein: CAISESLGSGQPQHF
J gene: TRBJ1-4; V gene: TRBV5-1; CDR3 protein: CASSLDRGQEKLFF
J gene: TRBJ2-2; V gene: TRBV20-1; CDR3 protein: CSATGSPNTGELFF
J gene: TRBJ2-2; V gene: TRBV13; CDR3 protein: CASSLRGLLTGELFF
J gene: TRBJ1-2; V gene: TRBV3-1; CDR3 protein: CASSQEALQGNYGYTF
J gene: TRBJ2-7; V gene: TRBV29-1; CDR3 protein: CSGGASGSYEQYF
J gene: TRBJ2-7; V gene: TRBV2; CDR3 protein: CASSDVAGVGYEQYF
J gene: TRBJ2-5; V gene: TRBV5-4; CDR3 protein: CASSGLAEGETQYF
J gene: TRBJ2-2; V gene: TRBV29-1; CDR3 protein: CSVDRAGFIGELFF
J gene: TRBJ1-5; V gene: TRBV7-9; CDR3 protein: CASSEGYQPQHF
J gene: TRBJ1-1; V gene: TRBV7-9; CDR3 protein: CAIGQTREYTEAFF
J gene: TRBJ1-2; V gene: TRBV20-1; CDR3 protein: CSALAGGAYGYTF
J gene: TRBJ2-6; V gene: TRBV11-2; CDR3 protein: CASSSLAGGVSGANVLTF
J gene: TRBJ2-3; V gene: TRBV19; CDR3 protein: CASSPTGAYLVYF
J gene: TRBJ2-6; V gene: TRBV7-2; CDR3 protein: CASSSGLTVANVLTF
J gene: TRBJ2-5; V gene: TRBV20-1; CDR3 protein: CSARGAPETQYF
J gene: TRBJ2-1; V gene: TRBV19; CDR3 protein: CASTPGTRNEQFF
J gene: TRBJ1-2; V gene: TRBV12-3/TRBV12-4; CDR3 protein: CASSFMSGSNYGYTF